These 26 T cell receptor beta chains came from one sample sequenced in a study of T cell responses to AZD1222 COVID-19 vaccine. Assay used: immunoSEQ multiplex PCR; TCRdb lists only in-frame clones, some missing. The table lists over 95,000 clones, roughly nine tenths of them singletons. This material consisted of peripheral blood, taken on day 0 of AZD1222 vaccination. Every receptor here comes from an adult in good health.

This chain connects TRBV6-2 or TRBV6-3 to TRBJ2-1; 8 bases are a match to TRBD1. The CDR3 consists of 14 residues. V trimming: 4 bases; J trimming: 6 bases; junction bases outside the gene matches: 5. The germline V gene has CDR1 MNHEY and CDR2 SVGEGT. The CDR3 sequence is CASSFQGAINEQFF. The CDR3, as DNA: TGTGCCAGCAGTTTCCAGGGGGCCATCAATGAGCAGTTCTTC.

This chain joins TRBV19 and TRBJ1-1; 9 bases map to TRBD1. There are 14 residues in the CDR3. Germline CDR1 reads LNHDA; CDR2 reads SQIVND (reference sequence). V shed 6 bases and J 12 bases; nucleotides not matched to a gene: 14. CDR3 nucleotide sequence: TGTGCCAGTAGCCGGGACGGGACAGGGTATCTTACTTTCTTT. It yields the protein CASSRDGTGYLTFF.

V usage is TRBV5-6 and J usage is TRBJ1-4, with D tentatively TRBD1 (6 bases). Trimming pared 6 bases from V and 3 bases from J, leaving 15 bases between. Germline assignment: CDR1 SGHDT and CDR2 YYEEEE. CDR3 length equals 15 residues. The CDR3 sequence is CASKPQGRSNEKLFF. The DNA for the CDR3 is TGTGCCAGCAAACCCCAGGGGCGGTCTAATGAAAAACTGTTTTTT. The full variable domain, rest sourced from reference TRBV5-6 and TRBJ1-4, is DAGVTQSPTHLIKTRGQQVTLRCSPKSGHDTVSWYQQALGQGPQFIFQYYEEEERQRGNFPDRFSGHQFPNYSSELNVNALLLGDSALYLCASKPQGRSNEKLFFGSGTQLSVL.

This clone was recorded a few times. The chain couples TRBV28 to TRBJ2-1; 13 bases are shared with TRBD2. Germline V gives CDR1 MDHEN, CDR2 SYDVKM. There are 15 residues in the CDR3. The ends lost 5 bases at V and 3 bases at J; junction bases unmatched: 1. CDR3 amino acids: CASSGTSGVYNEQFF. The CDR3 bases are TGTGCCAGCAGTGGGACTAGCGGGGTCTACAATGAGCAGTTCTTC.

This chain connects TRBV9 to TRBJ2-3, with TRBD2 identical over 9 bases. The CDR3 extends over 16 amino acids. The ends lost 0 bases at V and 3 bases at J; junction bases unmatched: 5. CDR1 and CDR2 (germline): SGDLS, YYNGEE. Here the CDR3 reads CASSVVAGALTDTQYF. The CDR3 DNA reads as TGTGCCAGCAGCGTAGTAGCGGGAGCATTGACAGATACGCAGTATTTT.

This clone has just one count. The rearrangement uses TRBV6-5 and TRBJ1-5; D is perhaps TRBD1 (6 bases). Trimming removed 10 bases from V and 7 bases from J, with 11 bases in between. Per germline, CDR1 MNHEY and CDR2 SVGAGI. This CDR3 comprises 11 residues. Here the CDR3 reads CATGAYQPQHF. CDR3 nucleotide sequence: TGTGCCACAGGGGCCTACCAGCCCCAGCATTTT.

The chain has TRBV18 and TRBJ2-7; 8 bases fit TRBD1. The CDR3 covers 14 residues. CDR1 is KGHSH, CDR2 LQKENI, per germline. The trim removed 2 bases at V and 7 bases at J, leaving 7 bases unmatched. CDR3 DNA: TGTGCCAGCTCACCATGGGACAGGCAAGAAGAGCAGTACTTC. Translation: CASSPWDRQEEQYF.

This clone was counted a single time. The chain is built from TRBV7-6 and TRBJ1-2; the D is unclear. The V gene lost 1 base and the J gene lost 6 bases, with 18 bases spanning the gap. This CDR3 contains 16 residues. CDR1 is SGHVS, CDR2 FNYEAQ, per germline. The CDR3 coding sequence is TGTGCCAGCAGCTTAGGAGGCGGATCTATTATGGATGGCTACACCTTC. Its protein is CASSLGGGSIMDGYTF.

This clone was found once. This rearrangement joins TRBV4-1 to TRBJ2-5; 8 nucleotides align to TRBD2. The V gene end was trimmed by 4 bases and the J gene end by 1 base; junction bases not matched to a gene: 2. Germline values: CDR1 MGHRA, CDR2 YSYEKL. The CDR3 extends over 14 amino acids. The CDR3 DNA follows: TGCGCCAGCAGCCTCGGGACTAGCCAAGAGACCCAGTACTTC. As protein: CASSLGTSQETQYF.

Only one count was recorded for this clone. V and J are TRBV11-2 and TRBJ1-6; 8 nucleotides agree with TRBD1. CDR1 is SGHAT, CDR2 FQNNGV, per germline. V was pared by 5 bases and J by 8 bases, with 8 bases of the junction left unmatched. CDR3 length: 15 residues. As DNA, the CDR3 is TGTGCCAGCAGCCTTAGGACAGGGCCAGATTCACCCCTCCACTTT. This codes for CASSLRTGPDSPLHF.

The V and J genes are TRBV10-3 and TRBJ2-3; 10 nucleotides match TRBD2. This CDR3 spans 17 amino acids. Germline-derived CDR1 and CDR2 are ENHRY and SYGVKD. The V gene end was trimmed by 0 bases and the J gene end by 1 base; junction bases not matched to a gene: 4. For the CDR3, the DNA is TGTGCCATCAGTGAGTCACCTAGCGGGGGCGGCACAGATACGCAGTATTTT. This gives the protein CAISESPSGGGTDTQYF.

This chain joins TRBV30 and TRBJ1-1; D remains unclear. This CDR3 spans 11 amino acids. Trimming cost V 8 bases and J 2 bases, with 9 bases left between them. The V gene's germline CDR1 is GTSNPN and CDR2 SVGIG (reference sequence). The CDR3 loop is CAHRPNTEAFF. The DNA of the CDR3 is TGTGCCCACCGGCCTAACACTGAAGCTTTCTTT.

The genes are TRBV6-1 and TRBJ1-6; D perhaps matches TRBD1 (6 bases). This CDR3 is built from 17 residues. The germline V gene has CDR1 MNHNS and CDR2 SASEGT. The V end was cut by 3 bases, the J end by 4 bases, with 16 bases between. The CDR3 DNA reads TGTGCCAGCAGTGATGGAATTGGGGGCGGGTATAATTCACCCCTCCACTTT. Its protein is CASSDGIGGGYNSPLHF.

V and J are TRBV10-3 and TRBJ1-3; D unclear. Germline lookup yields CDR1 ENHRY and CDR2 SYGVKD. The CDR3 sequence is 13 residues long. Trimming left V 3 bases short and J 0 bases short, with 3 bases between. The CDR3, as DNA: TGTGCCATCAGTGACGGCTCTGGAAACACCATATATTTT. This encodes CAISDGSGNTIYF.

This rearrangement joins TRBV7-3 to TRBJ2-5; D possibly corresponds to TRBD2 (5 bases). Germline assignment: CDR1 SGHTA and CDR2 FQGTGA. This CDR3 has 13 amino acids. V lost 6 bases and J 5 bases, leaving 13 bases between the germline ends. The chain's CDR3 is CASRTGPGETQYF. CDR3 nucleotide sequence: TGTGCCAGCAGGACCGGGCCGGGGGAGACCCAGTACTTC.

This CDR3 is CASSPTPRGFTDTQYF. CDR3 DNA: TGTGCCAGCAGCCCGACGCCGCGGGGGTTCACAGATACGCAGTATTTT. This chain connects TRBV11-2 to TRBJ2-3; TRBD2 aligns across 7 bases. Germline values: CDR1 SGHAT, CDR2 FQNNGV. This CDR3 region has 16 residues. V was clipped by 5 bases and J by 2 bases; unmatched bases: 10.

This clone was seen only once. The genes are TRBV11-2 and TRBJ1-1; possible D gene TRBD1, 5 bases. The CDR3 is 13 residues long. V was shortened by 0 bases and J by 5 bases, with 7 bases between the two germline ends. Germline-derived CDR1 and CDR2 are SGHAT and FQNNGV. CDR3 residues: CASSLERGTEAFF. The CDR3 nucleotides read TGTGCCAGCAGCTTAGAAAGGGGTACTGAAGCTTTCTTT.

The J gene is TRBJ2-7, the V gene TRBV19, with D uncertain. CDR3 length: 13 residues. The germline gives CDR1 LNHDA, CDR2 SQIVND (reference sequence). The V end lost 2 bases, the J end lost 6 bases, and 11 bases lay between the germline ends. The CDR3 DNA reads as TGTGCCAGTAGTATACCCAGGATGGGCGAGCAGTACTTC. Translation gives CASSIPRMGEQYF.

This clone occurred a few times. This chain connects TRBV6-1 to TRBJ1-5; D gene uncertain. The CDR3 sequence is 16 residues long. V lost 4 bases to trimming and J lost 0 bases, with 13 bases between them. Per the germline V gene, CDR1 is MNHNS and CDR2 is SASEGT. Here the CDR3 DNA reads TGTGCCAGCAGTGCTCTCGGGGAGTATAGCAATCAGCCCCAGCATTTT. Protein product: CASSALGEYSNQPQHF.

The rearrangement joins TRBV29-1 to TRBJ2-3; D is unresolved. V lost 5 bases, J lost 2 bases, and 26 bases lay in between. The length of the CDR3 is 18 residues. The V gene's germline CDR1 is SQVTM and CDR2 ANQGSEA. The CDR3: CSVPRTSPRAALTDTQYF. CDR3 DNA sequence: TGCAGCGTTCCGAGGACCTCACCCCGCGCCGCCCTCACAGATACGCAGTATTTT.

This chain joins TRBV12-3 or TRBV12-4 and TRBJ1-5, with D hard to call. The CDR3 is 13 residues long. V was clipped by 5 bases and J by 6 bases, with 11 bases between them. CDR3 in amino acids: CASSLTTVQPQHF. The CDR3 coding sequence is TGTGCCAGCAGTCTTACCACGGTTCAGCCCCAGCATTTT.

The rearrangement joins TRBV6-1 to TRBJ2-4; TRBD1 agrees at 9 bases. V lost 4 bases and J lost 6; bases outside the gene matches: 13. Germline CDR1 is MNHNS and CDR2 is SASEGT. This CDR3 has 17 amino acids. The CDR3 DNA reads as TGTGCCAGCAGTGCCCCAATGGACAGGGGATGGATAAACATTCAGTACTTC. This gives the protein CASSAPMDRGWINIQYF.

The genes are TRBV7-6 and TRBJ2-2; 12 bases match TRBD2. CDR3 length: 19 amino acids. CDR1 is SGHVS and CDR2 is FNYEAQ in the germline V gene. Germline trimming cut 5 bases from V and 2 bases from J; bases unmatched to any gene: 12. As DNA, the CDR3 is TGTGCCAGCAGCCCCAGACTAGCGGGGGCCCCAAAAAACACCGGGGAGCTGTTTTTT. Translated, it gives CASSPRLAGAPKNTGELFF.

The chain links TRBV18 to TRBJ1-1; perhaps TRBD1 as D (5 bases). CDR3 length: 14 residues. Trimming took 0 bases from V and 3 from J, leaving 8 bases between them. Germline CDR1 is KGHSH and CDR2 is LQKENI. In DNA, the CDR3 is TGTGCCAGCTCACCACCAGGGGTTTACACTGAAGCTTTCTTT. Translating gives CASSPPGVYTEAFF.

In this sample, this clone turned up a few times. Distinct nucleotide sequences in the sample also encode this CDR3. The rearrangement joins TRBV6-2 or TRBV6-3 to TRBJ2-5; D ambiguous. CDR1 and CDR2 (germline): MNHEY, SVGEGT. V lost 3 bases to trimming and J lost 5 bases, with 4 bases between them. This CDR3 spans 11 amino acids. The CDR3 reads CASSYRETQYF. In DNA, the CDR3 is TGTGCCAGCAGTTATAGGGAGACCCAGTACTTC.

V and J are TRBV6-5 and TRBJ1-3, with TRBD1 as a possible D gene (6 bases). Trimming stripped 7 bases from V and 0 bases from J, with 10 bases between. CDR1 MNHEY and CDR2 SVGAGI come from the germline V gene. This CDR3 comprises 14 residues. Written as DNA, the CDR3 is TGTGCCAGCATCTCGACAGGCTCTGGAAACACCATATATTTT. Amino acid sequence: CASISTGSGNTIYF.